This T cell receptor (beta chain) stems from a study of blood T cells in healthy people across ages. Points from the study as a whole: Bulk PBMC profiling left naive and antigen-experienced comparisons inconclusive. Age brought a roughly linear fall in TCR beta diversity measured per million T cells.

Combining a sample-barcoded 5' primer with a J-beta primer mix, a second PCR ran for about 6 to 11 cycles. TCRdb used MiXCR to reprocess the 5' RACE reads, holding one entry per CDR3 protein. The data contain fewer than 2,000,000 distinct CDR3 sequences, about 32% of them singletons. This clonotype was counted only a few times. Its antigen is undetermined. A junction end diverges from the germline sequence, so it may reflect a read error. This TCR came from a woman in her twenties or thirties in good health. Material for sequencing was blood.

The DNA for the CDR3 is TGTGCCAACAGCCAAGATCGTGGTCGTCAAGAGACCCAGTACTTC. The encoded protein is CANSQDRGRQETQYF. The gene calls are TRBV3-1 and TRBJ2-5; D unclear. Germline assignment: CDR1 LGHDT and CDR2 YNNKEL (reference sequence). This CDR3 comprises 15 residues.